The present TCR beta chain was sequenced within a study of T cell responses to AZD1222 COVID-19 vaccine. Profiling relied on immunoSEQ multiplex PCR, and the TCRdb table lists in-frame clones only, not all of them. The sample contains hundreds of thousands of clones, 90% to 95% of which appear only once. Turning to this clone: Its matching antigen is unknown.

Study-level findings and limits: White British donors predominated, females outnumbered males, and clonal diversity was possibly underestimated. None of the repertoires were sampled until the peak T cell response had passed. Researchers report vaccine-associated CD4 TCRs spanning spike, with dominance at 160-218 and 743-854.

The CDR3 loop spans 13 amino acids. Trimming at V came to 0 bases and at J to 9 bases, leaving 2 bases not matched to a gene. Germline loops: CDR1 LNHNV, CDR2 YYDKDF (reference sequence). Specimen: peripheral blood, collected 28 days after the second AZD1222 dose. The sequence was collected from an adult who received the AZD1222 COVID-19 vaccine. This rearrangement joins TRBV15 to TRBJ2-1, with 7 bases matching TRBD2. Here the CDR3 reads CATSREERGEQFF. CDR3 nucleotide sequence: TGTGCCACCAGCAGAGAGGAGCGGGGTGAGCAGTTCTTC.